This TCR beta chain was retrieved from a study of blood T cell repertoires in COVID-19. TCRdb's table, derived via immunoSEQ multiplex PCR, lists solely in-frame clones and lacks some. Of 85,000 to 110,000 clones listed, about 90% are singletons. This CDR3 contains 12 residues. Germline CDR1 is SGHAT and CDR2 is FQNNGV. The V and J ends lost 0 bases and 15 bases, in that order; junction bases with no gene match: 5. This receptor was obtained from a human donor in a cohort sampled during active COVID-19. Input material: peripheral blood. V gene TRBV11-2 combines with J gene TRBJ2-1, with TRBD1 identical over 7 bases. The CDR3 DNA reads TGTGCCAGCAGCTTAGAGGACAGGAACCCGTTCTTC. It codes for CASSLEDRNPFF.